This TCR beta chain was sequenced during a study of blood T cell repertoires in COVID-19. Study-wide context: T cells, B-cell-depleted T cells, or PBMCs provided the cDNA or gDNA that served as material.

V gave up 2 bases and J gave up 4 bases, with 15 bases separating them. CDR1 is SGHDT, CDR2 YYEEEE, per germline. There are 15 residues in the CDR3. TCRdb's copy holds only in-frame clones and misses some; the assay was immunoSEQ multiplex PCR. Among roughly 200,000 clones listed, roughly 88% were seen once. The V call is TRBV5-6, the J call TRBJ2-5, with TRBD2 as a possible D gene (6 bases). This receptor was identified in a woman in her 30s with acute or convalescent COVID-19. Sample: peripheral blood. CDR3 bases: TGTGCCAGCAGCTTACTGGGGACTCCCCCAGAGACCCAGTACTTC. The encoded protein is CASSLLGTPPETQYF.